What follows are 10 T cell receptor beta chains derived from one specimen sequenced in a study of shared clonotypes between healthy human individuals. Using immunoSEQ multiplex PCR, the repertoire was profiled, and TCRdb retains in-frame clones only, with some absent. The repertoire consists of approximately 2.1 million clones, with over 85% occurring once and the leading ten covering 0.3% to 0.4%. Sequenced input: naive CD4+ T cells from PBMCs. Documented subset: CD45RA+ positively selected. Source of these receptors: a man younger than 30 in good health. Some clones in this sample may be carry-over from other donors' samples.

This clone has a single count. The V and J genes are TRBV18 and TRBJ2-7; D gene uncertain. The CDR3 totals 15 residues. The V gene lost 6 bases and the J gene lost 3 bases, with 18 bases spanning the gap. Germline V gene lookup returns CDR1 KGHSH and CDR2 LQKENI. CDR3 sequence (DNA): TGTGCCAGCTCGCCGACAAGGCAAGGGTACTACGAGCAGTACTTC. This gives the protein CASSPTRQGYYEQYF. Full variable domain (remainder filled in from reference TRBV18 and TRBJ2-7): NAGVMQNPRHLVRRRGQEARLRCSPMKGHSHVYWYRQLPEEGLKFMVYLQKENIIDESGMPKERFSAEFPKEGPSILRIQQVVRGDSAAYFCASSPTRQGYYEQYFGPGTRLTVT.

CDR3 region: CASSPRGSGRVYEQYF. CDR3 DNA sequence: TGTGCCAGCTCACCACGAGGAAGCGGGAGGGTTTACGAGCAGTACTTC. This chain connects TRBV18 to TRBJ2-7; 10 positions match TRBD2. The germline V gene encodes CDR1 KGHSH and CDR2 LQKENI. After removal of 1 base from V and 4 bases from J, the junction contained 7 bases not matched to a gene. This CDR3 has 16 amino acids.

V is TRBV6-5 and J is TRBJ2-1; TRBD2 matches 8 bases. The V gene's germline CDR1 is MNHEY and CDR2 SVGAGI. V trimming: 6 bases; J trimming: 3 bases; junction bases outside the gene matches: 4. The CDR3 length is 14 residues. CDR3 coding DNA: TGTGCCAGCAGCGGGGGGGGAAGCTACAATGAGCAGTTCTTC. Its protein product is CASSGGGSYNEQFF.

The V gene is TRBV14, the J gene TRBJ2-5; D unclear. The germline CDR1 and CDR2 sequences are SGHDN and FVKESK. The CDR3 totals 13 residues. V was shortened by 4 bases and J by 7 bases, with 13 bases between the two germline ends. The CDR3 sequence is CASSPDRGSTQYF. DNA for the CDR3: TGTGCCAGCAGCCCGGACCGTGGTTCGACCCAGTACTTC.

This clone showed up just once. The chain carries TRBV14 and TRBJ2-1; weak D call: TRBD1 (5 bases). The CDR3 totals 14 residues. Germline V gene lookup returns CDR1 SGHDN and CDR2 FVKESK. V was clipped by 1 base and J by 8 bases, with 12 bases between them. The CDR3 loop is CASSQGTGVYEQFF. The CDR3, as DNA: TGTGCCAGCAGCCAAGGTACAGGCGTCTATGAGCAGTTCTTC.

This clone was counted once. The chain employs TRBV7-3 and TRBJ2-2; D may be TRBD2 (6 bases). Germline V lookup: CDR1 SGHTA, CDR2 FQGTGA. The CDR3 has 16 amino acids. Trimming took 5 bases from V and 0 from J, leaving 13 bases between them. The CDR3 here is CASSPSSGSNTGELFF. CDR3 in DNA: TGTGCCAGCAGCCCGTCGAGCGGGTCGAACACCGGGGAGCTGTTTTTT.

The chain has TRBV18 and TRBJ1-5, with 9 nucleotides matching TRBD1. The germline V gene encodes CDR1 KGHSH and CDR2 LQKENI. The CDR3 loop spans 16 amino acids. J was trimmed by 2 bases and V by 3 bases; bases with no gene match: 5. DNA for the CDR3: TGTGCCAGCTCACCTCAACAGGGGGCCGGCAATCAGCCCCAGCATTTT. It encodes CASSPQQGAGNQPQHF.

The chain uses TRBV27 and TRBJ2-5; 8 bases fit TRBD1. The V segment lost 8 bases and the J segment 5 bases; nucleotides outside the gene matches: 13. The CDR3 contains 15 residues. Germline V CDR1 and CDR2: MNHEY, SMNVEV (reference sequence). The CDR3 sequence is CASGGQGAAEETQYF. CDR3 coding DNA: TGTGCCAGCGGTGGACAGGGTGCCGCCGAGGAGACCCAGTACTTC.

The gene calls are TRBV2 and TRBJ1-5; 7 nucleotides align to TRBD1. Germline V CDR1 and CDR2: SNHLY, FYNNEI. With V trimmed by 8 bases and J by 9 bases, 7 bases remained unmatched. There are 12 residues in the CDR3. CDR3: CASLGGVGPQHF. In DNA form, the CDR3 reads TGTGCCAGCCTAGGGGGCGTGGGGCCCCAGCATTTT.

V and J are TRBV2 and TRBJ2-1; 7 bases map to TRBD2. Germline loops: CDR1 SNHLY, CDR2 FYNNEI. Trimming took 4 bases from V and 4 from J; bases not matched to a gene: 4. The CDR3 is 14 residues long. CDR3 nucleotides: TGTGCCAGCAGTGGGGTAGCGGGTTACAATGAGCAGTTCTTC. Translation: CASSGVAGYNEQFF.